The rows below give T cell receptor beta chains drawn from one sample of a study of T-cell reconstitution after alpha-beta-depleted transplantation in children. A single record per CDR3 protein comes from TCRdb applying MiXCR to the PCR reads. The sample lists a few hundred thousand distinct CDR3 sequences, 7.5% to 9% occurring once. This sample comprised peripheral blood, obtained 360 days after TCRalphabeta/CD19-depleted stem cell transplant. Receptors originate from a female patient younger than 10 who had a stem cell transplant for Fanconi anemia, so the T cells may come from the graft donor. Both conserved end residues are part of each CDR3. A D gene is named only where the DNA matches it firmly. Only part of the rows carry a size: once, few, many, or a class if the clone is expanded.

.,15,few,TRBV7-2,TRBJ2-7,TGTGCCAGCAGCCCCCTTTCCCAGGGAATCTACGAGCAGTACTTC,CASSPLSQGIYEQYF
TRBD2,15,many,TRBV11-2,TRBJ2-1,TGTGCCAGCAGCCTTAGCGGGGGGGCCTACAATGAGCAGTTCTTC,CASSLSGGAYNEQFF
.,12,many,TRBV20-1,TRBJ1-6,TGCAGTGTAGGAGGGGGTTTTTCACCCCTCCACTTT,CSVGGGFSPLHF
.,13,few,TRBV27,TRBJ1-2,TGTGCCAGCAGCGAGCAGGGCTCGCCCGGCTACACCTTC,CASSEQGSPGYTF
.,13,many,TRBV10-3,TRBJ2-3,TGTGCCATCAAAGGGAGCGGAGGAGATACGCAGTATTTT,CAIKGSGGDTQYF
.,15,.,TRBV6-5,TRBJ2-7,TGTGCCAGCAGTTACTCAGGGCAGGGATCCTACGAGCAGTACTTC,CASSYSGQGSYEQYF
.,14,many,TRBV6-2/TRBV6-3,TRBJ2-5,TGTGCCAGCAGGGATCCGGGACAATCCAAGACCCAGTACTTC,CASRDPGQSKTQYF
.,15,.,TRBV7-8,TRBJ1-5,TGTGCCAGCAGCTTAGCGCGGGGCGGCAATCAGCCCCAGCATTTT,CASSLARGGNQPQHF
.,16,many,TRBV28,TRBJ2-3,TGTGCCAGCAGTTTCGCCCTAGCAGGGTACACAGATACGCAGTATTTT,CASSFALAGYTDTQYF
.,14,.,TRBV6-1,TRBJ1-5,TGTGCCAGCAGCAAAAAGGGACAATATCAGCCCCAGCATTTT,CASSKKGQYQPQHF
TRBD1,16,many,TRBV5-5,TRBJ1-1,TGTGCCAGCAGCTACCTAGGACAGGGCGTGAACACTGAAGCTTTCTTT,CASSYLGQGVNTEAFF
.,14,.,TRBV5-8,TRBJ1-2,TGTGCCAGCAGCCCCGGGCGGATTAACTATGGCTACACCTTC,CASSPGRINYGYTF
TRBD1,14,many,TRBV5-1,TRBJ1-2,TGCGCCAGCAGCTTCGGGACAGCTGCATATGGCTACACCTTC,CASSFGTAAYGYTF
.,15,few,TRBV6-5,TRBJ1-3,TGTGCCAGCAGTTACGGGGGGGCACATGGAAACACCATATATTTT,CASSYGGAHGNTIYF
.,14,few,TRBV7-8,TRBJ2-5,TGTGCCAGCAGCTTACAGGTTTGGGGAGAGACCCAGTACTTC,CASSLQVWGETQYF
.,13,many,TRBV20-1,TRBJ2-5,TGCAGTGCTAGACCGGGATACCAAGAGACCCAGTACTTC,CSARPGYQETQYF
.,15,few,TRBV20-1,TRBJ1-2,TGCAGTGCTAGTTCTGGCTGGACAGAGAACTATGGCTACACCTTC,CSASSGWTENYGYTF
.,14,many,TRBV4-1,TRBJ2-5,TGCGCCAGCAGCCAAGAGAACAGTCAAGAGACCCAGTACTTC,CASSQENSQETQYF
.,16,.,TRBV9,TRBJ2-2,TGTGCCAGCAGCGTAGGGTCAGACTTAATCACCGGGGAGCTGTTTTTT,CASSVGSDLITGELFF
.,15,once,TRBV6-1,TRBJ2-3,TGTGCCAGCAGTGAAGCGCGGCTGCGCACAGATACGCAGTATTTT,CASSEARLRTDTQYF
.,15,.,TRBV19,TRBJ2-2,TGTGCCAGCCTAAGGGGGGACGCCGAAATCGGGGAGCTGTTTTTT,CASLRGDAEIGELFF
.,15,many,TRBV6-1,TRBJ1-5,TGTGCCAGCAGTGTAGGTGCGGCGTCGGATCAGCCCCAGCATTTT,CASSVGAASDQPQHF
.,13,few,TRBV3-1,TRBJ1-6,TGTGCCAGCAGCCAAGACCAAAATTCACCCCTCCACTTT,CASSQDQNSPLHF
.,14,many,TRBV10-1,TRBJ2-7,TGCGCCAGCAGTGAGTGGGGTATCATGCGCGAGCAGTACTTC,CASSEWGIMREQYF
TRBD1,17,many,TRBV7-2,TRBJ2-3,TGTGCCAGCAGCCGGCAAATGACAGGGGGTAGGACAGATACGCAGTATTTT,CASSRQMTGGRTDTQYF
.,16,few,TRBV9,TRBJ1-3,TGTGCCAGCAGCGTAGGGGGAGCCTTCTCTGGAAACACCATATATTTT,CASSVGGAFSGNTIYF
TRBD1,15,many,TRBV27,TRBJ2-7,TGTGCCAGCAGTTTGAGGGGACAGGGATTCTACGAGCAGTACTTC,CASSLRGQGFYEQYF
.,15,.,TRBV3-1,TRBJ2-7,TGTGCCAGCAGCCAAGCTGGGGACGTCTCCTACGAGCAGTACTTC,CASSQAGDVSYEQYF
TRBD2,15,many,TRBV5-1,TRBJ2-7,TGCGCCAGCAGCTTGGCCGCGGGGGGCGCCTACGAGCAGTACTTC,CASSLAAGGAYEQYF
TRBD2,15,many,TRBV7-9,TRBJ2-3,TGTGCCAGCAGCCCTAGCGGGATGGGCACAGATACGCAGTATTTT,CASSPSGMGTDTQYF
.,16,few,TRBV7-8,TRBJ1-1,TGTGCCAGCAGCTTAGGCGCGGCGTACATGAACACTGAAGCTTTCTTT,CASSLGAAYMNTEAFF
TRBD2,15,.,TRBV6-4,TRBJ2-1,TGTGCCAGCAGTTCTAGCGGGAACTCCTACAATGAGCAGTTCTTC,CASSSSGNSYNEQFF
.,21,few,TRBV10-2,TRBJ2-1,TGCGCCAGCAGTCCGCTGAGGGGGCGGGGACCTACCACGAGCTCCTACAATGAGCAGTTCTTC,CASSPLRGRGPTTSSYNEQFF
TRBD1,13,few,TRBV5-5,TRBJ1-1,TGTGCCAGCAGCTTTCCGGACAGGTCTGAAGCTTTCTTT,CASSFPDRSEAFF
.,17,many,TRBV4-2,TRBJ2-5,TGTGCCAGCAGCCAAGAGTATAACCTCCTGGGGTGGGAGACCCAGTACTTC,CASSQEYNLLGWETQYF
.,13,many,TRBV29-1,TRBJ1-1,TGCAGCGTTGAACCAGGTTGGAGCACTGAAGCTTTCTTT,CSVEPGWSTEAFF
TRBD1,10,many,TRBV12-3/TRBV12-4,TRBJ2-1,TGTGCCAGCGAAGGGCCAGGGGGGTTCTTC,CASEGPGGFF
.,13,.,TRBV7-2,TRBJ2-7,TGTGCCAGCCTCAATAGCGGAGCCTACGAGCAGTACTTC,CASLNSGAYEQYF
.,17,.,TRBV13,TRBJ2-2,TGTGCCAGCAGCTTAGCACGGGGCAGGTTGAACACCGGGGAGCTGTTTTTT,CASSLARGRLNTGELFF
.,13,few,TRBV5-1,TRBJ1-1,TGCGCCAGCAGCCCCTCACAAAACACTGAAGCTTTCTTT,CASSPSQNTEAFF
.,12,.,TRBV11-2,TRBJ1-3,TGTGCCAGCACCCGATGGGGAAACACCATATATTTT,CASTRWGNTIYF
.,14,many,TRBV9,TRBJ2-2,TGTGCCAGCAGCCCCGCGGTTGACACCGGGGAGCTGTTTTTT,CASSPAVDTGELFF
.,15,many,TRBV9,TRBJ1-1,TGTGCCAGCAGCGTAGGACCAGGCCGGACCACTGAAGCTTTCTTT,CASSVGPGRTTEAFF